Presented here are 20 T cell receptor beta chains from one specimen sequenced in a study of T cells in narcolepsy. TCRdb keeps only in-frame clones here, not all; method: immunoSEQ multiplex PCR. The sample carries 25,000 to 35,000 clones, 70% to 80% recorded once. Input material: CD45RA- memory CD4+ T cells from PBMCs. The source is a human donor with narcolepsy.

The V and J genes are TRBV10-3 and TRBJ1-5, with 7 bases matching TRBD1. The CDR3 length is 12 residues. Trimming at V came to 11 bases and at J to 3 bases, leaving 4 bases not matched to a gene. Germline V gene sequence: CDR1 ENHRY, CDR2 SYGVKD. In nucleotides, the CDR3 is TGTGCCGTAGGGACAGACAATCAGCCCCAGCATTTT. The encoded protein is CAVGTDNQPQHF.

The chain recombines TRBV7-2 with TRBJ2-3; D is undetermined. V dropped 5 bases and J dropped 0 bases, with 9 bases sitting between them. The germline V gene has CDR1 SGHTA and CDR2 FQGNSA. This CDR3 is built from 14 residues. CDR3 region: CASSLPTSTDTQYF. For the CDR3, the DNA is TGTGCCAGCAGCCTACCCACTAGCACAGATACGCAGTATTTT. Supplemented by reference TRBV7-2 and TRBJ2-3, the full variable domain reads GAGVSQSPSNKVTEKGKDVELRCDPISGHTALYWYRQSLGQGLEFLIYFQGNSAPDKSGLPSDRFSAERTGGSVSTLTIQRTQQEDSAVYLCASSLPTSTDTQYFGPGTRLTVL.

The chain carries TRBV11-2 and TRBJ2-3; TRBD1 is a possible D gene (5 bases). Germline CDR1 reads SGHAT; CDR2 reads FQNNGV. This CDR3 comprises 16 residues. V was clipped by 5 bases and J by 6 bases, with 21 bases between them. The chain's CDR3 is CASSGYARTLGDTQYF. CDR3 coding DNA: TGTGCCAGCAGCGGATACGCCAGGACACTGGGGGATACGCAGTATTTT.

The chain has TRBV18 and TRBJ1-3, with D hard to call. Germline V gene data show CDR1 as KGHSH and CDR2 as LQKENI. Trimming stripped 0 bases from V and 4 bases from J, with 10 bases between. CDR3 size: 15 residues. This CDR3 reads CASSPPISWGNTIYF. DNA for the CDR3: TGTGCCAGCTCACCACCGATATCGTGGGGAAACACCATATATTTT.

The chain's CDR3 is CASSEGLARSEAFF. CDR3 bases: TGTGCCAGCAGTGAAGGCCTCGCCCGGAGTGAAGCTTTCTTT. The V and J genes are TRBV2 and TRBJ1-1; D unclear. Trimming removed 1 base at V and 7 bases at J, with 13 bases between. The V gene's germline CDR1 is SNHLY and CDR2 FYNNEI. The CDR3 consists of 14 residues.

Only a few counts were recorded for this clone. V gene TRBV5-6 combines with J gene TRBJ1-4, with D tentatively TRBD1 (5 bases). The CDR3 is made up of 15 amino acids. The V end was cut by 0 bases, the J end by 5 bases, with 11 bases between. Germline V gene sequence: CDR1 SGHDT, CDR2 YYEEEE. The CDR3 is CASSLDRGLNEKLFF. The DNA for the CDR3 is TGTGCCAGCAGCTTGGATAGGGGTTTAAATGAAAAACTGTTTTTT.

CDR3 DNA: TGTGCCAGTAGAACGGGGGGCGGAGGGACTGAAGCTTTCTTT. It is translated as CASRTGGGGTEAFF. The V and J genes are TRBV19 and TRBJ1-1, with a tentative D call TRBD1 (6 bases). V was trimmed by 6 bases and J by 5 bases, leaving 16 bases between them. The length of the CDR3 is 14 residues. Germline V gives CDR1 LNHDA, CDR2 SQIVND (reference sequence).

The rearrangement links TRBV18 to TRBJ2-2; possibly TRBD1 or TRBD2 for D (5 bases each). The V end was cut by 2 bases, the J end by 6 bases, with 13 bases between. The CDR3 sequence is 15 residues long. Germline V gene sequence: CDR1 KGHSH, CDR2 LQKENI. CDR3 in DNA: TGTGCCAGCTCACCAGGGGCGGGCCCCCCCGGGGAGCTGTTTTTT. Residues: CASSPGAGPPGELFF.

The rearrangement links TRBV19 to TRBJ1-4; D is unresolved. Germline CDR1 is LNHDA and CDR2 is SQIVND (reference sequence). Trimming shortened V by 7 bases and J by 0 bases, and 15 bases separated the two germline ends. The CDR3 sequence is 16 residues long. DNA for the CDR3: TGTGCCAGTAACCCAAAAAAACCCTCAACTAATGAAAAACTGTTTTTT. Residues: CASNPKKPSTNEKLFF.

The rearrangement joins TRBV11-2 to TRBJ2-6, with 7 positions matching TRBD2. Trimming removed 0 bases from V and 1 base from J; junction bases left unmatched: 0. The CDR3 is 16 residues long. Per the germline V gene, CDR1 is SGHAT and CDR2 is FQNNGV. The CDR3 region is CASSLEGGSGANVLTF. The CDR3, as DNA: TGTGCCAGCAGCTTAGAGGGGGGGTCTGGGGCCAACGTCCTGACTTTC.

V gene TRBV5-4 combines with J gene TRBJ1-2; possible D gene TRBD1, 5 bases. V was pared by 2 bases and J by 5 bases, with 10 bases between. The CDR3 contains 13 residues. CDR1 SGHNT and CDR2 YYREEE come from the germline V gene (reference sequence). CDR3 sequence reads: CASSFPGTYGYTF. As DNA, the CDR3 is TGTGCCAGCAGCTTTCCGGGGACTTATGGCTACACCTTC.

CDR3 in DNA: TGCGCCAGCAGCTCGGCGGGAGTTGATACGCAGTATTTT. It encodes CASSSAGVDTQYF. The rearrangement joins TRBV5-1 to TRBJ2-3; 7 bases line up with TRBD2. This CDR3 has 13 residues. In germline, CDR1 is SGHRS, CDR2 YFSETQ. V lost 3 bases to trimming and J lost 6 bases; unmatched junction nucleotides: 4.

The chain recombines TRBV7-8 with TRBJ2-1; D is perhaps TRBD1 or TRBD2 (5 bases each). The ends were cut back, 8 bases at V and 6 bases at J, with 11 bases in the middle. CDR3 length: 12 amino acids. Germline V gives CDR1 SGHVS, CDR2 FQNEAQ. CDR3 amino acids: CASREGINEQFF. The DNA of the CDR3 is TGTGCCAGCCGAGAGGGGATCAATGAGCAGTTCTTC.

The chain employs TRBV11-3 and TRBJ2-7; no clear D. Germline V gene lookup returns CDR1 SGHNT and CDR2 YENEEA. Trimming left V 5 bases short and J 3 bases short, with 11 bases between. This CDR3 comprises 13 residues. The CDR3 here is CASSPDGVYEQYF. The CDR3 nucleotides are TGTGCCAGCAGCCCGGACGGTGTCTACGAGCAGTACTTC.

The chain joins TRBV2 to TRBJ2-5; tentatively, D is TRBD2 (5 bases). The DNA end is a closer match to TRBJ2-7, so the J assignment may be wrong. The CDR3 is made up of 15 amino acids. The V gene's germline CDR1 is SNHLY and CDR2 FYNNEI. This chain's CDR3 is CASTGGLAGWGEQYF. CDR3 sequence (DNA): TGTGCCAGCACCGGAGGACTCGCCGGATGGGGCGAGCAGTACTTC.

The chain is built from TRBV4-3 and TRBJ2-7, with unresolved D. Germline lookup yields CDR1 LGHNA and CDR2 YSLEER. V was shortened by 0 bases and J by 2 bases, with 14 bases between the two germline ends. The CDR3 loop spans 16 amino acids. CDR3 sequence reads: CASSQDSGNKAYEQYF. The CDR3 DNA sequence: TGCGCCAGCAGCCAAGATAGTGGCAACAAAGCCTACGAGCAGTACTTC.

As for this clone: Its ends do not fully match the called genes, so a read error is possible. Other DNA sequences in this sample translate to the same CDR3. The chain recombines TRBV9 with TRBJ2-2, with D tentatively TRBD2 (6 bases). Germline CDR1 is SGDLS and CDR2 is YYNGEE. CDR3 length: 14 amino acids. The CDR3 DNA reads as TGTGCCAGCAGCGAGGGACTGAACACTGGGGAGCTGTTTTTT. Translation gives CASSEGLNTGELFF.

The chain links TRBV6-5 to TRBJ2-3; no clear D. The germline CDR1 and CDR2 sequences are MNHEY and SVGAGI. V lost 2 bases, J lost 11 bases, and 17 bases lay in between. This CDR3 has 14 residues. In DNA form, the CDR3 reads TGTGCCAGCAGTTACATTGTCGGGCCCACTGGGCAGTATTTT. Its translation is CASSYIVGPTGQYF.

The chain is built from TRBV9 and TRBJ2-3; no definite D call. The CDR3 is 14 amino acids. Germline CDR1 is SGDLS and CDR2 is YYNGEE. Trimming left V 3 bases short and J 2 bases short, with 10 bases between. The CDR3 nucleotides are TGTGCCAGCAGCGGACTGAGCACCACAGATACGCAGTATTTT. Amino acid sequence: CASSGLSTTDTQYF.

The genes are TRBV2 and TRBJ1-5; weak D call: TRBD1 (5 bases). V lost 3 bases and J 16 bases, leaving 19 bases between the germline ends. Germline V CDR1 and CDR2: SNHLY, FYNNEI. CDR3 length: 13 amino acids. In nucleotides, the CDR3 is TGTGCCAGCAGTGAGTCTAATTTGCAGGGAGTTCATTTT. As protein: CASSESNLQGVHF.